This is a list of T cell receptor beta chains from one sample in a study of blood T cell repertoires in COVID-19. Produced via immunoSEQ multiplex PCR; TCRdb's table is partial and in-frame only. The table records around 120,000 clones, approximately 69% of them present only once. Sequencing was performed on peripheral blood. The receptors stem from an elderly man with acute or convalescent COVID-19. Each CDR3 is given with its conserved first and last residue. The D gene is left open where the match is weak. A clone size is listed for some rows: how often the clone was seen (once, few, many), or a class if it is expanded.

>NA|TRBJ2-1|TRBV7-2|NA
CASSLAGETVDEQFF
TGTGCCAGCAGCTTAGCGGGAGAGACTGTGGATGAGCAGTTCTTC
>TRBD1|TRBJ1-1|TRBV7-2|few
CASSSRTGGGAFF
TGTGCCAGCAGCTCCCGGACAGGCGGAGGAGCTTTCTTT
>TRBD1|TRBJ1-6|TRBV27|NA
CASSLSGQINSPLHF
TGTGCCAGCAGTTTATCGGGACAGATTAATTCACCCCTCCACTTT
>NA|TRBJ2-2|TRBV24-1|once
CATSKRGPGELFF
TGTGCCACCAGTAAGCGCGGCCCCGGGGAGCTGTTTTTT
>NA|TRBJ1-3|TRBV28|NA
CASSRGNTIYF
TGTGCCAGCAGCAGGGGAAACACCATATATTTT
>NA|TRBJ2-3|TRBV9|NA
CASSVGSRQDTQYF
TGTGCCAGCAGCGTAGGATCGAGGCAGGATACGCAGTATTTT
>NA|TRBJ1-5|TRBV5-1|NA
CASSLIPDQPQHF
TGCGCCAGCAGCTTGATCCCCGATCAGCCCCAGCATTTT
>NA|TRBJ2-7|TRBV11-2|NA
CASSLGAGYEQYF
TGTGCCAGCAGCTTAGGGGCGGGATACGAGCAGTACTTC
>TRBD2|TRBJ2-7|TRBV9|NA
CASSGGGTGNEQYF
TGTGCCAGCAGCGGCGGGGGAACGGGGAACGAGCAGTACTTC
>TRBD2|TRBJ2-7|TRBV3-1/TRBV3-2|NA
CASSQPGLADYEQYF
TGTGCCAGCAGCCAACCGGGACTAGCGGACTACGAGCAGTACTTC
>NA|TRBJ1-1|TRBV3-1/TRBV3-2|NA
CASSQVRGNTEAFF
TGTGCCAGCAGCCAAGTCAGGGGAAACACTGAAGCTTTCTTT
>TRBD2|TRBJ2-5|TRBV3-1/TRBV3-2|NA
CASSPLHRGGETQYF
TGTGCCAGCAGCCCTTTACATCGGGGGGGGGAGACCCAGTACTTC
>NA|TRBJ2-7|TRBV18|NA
CASSTSASAYEQYF
TGTGCCAGCTCCACAAGTGCTAGCGCCTACGAGCAGTACTTC
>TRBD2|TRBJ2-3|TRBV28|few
CASGLAGVGSDTQYF
TGTGCCAGCGGACTAGCGGGAGTAGGCTCAGATACGCAGTATTTT
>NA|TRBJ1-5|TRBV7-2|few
CASSVEEVQPQHF
TGTGCCAGCAGTGTCGAGGAAGTTCAGCCCCAGCATTTT
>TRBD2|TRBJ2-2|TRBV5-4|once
CASSAIDGSGPTNTGELFF
TGTGCCAGCAGCGCAATCGACGGTAGCGGGCCCACCAACACCGGGGAGCTGTTTTTT
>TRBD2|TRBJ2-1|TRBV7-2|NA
CASSFRTSGITEQFF
TGTGCCAGCAGCTTCCGGACTAGCGGGATAACTGAGCAGTTCTTC
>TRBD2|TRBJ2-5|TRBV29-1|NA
CSVGSLPLSGRWRETQYF
TGCAGCGTTGGGTCGCTCCCCCTTAGCGGGAGGTGGAGAGAGACCCAGTACTTC
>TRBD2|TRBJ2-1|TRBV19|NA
CATTRSAGGSYNEQFF
TGTGCCACAACCCGGAGCGCGGGAGGGTCCTACAATGAGCAGTTCTTC
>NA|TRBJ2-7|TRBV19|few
CASSIDVERGEQYF
TGTGCCAGTAGTATAGACGTAGAGCGAGGCGAGCAGTACTTC